The next 6 T cell receptor beta chains were all read from a single sample in a study of T cells in Graves' hyperthyroidism and ophthalmopathy. What was amplified from RNA transcripts were TCR beta CDR3 regions. First-round RT-PCR of the TCR CDR3 relied on the HTBI primer set. TCRdb reprocessed the multiplex PCR reads via MiXCR and lists one record per CDR3 protein. The table lists hundreds of thousands of distinct CDR3 sequences, around a quarter of them singletons. Input material: blood. The receptors were sampled from a woman aged 25 to 45 with Graves' ophthalmopathy.

This clonotype came up many times. The chain is built from TRBV29-1 and TRBJ2-2; no firm D call. CDR3 length: 14 residues. Germline loops: CDR1 SQVTM, CDR2 ANQGSEA. V was clipped by 4 bases and J by 1 base, with 10 bases between them. The CDR3 DNA follows: TGCAGCGTTGGAGCCCGACAGAACACCGGGGAGCTGTTTTTT. This encodes CSVGARQNTGELFF.

This clonotype has more than one count but fewer than ten. The rearrangement uses TRBV7-9 and TRBJ2-7; TRBD1 might be the D (5 bases). Per germline, CDR1 SEHNR and CDR2 FQNEAQ (reference sequence). V was shortened by 5 bases and J by 3 bases, with 11 bases between the two germline ends. The CDR3 is 13 amino acids. The DNA of the CDR3 is TGTGCCAGCAGCGCAAGGACAAGCTACGAGCAGTACTTC. Amino acid sequence: CASSARTSYEQYF.

This clonotype was seen repeatedly, ten times or more. V is TRBV6-1 and J is TRBJ2-7; TRBD1 matches 8 bases. This CDR3 spans 14 amino acids. V dropped 6 bases and J dropped 4; count of bases not matched to a gene: 8. Germline values: CDR1 MNHNS, CDR2 SASEGT. The CDR3 sequence: CASRPNRGSYEQYF. The CDR3 DNA is TGTGCCAGCAGACCCAACAGGGGGTCTTACGAGCAGTACTTC.

This clonotype was seen ten or more times. CDR3 DNA: TGTGCCAGCAGTTCGGACAGGGCGTCGACTGAAGCTTTCTTT. Its protein product is CASSSDRASTEAFF. The genes are TRBV12-3 or TRBV12-4 and TRBJ1-1; 8 bases match TRBD1. The CDR3 is 14 amino acids. The junction had 6 bases not matched to a gene; V was cut back by 4 bases and J by 5 bases.

This clonotype was seen repeatedly, ten times or more. The rearrangement uses TRBV29-1 and TRBJ2-7; 8 nucleotides line up with TRBD1. CDR1 is SQVTM and CDR2 is ANQGSEA in the germline V gene. The CDR3 contains 13 residues. Trimming cost V 5 bases and J 0 bases; bases outside gene matches: 3. CDR3 DNA: TGCAGCGTTCAGGACAGGGTCTCCTACGAGCAGTACTTC. Its protein is CSVQDRVSYEQYF.

This clonotype was counted only a few times. The gene calls are TRBV28 and TRBJ1-5; D gene uncertain. This CDR3 region has 13 residues. V was clipped by 5 bases and J by 10 bases, with 15 bases between them. The germline CDR1 and CDR2 sequences are MDHEN and SYDVKM. CDR3 bases: TGTGCCAGCAGTCCCCCCCCTTCGGGCCCCCAGCATTTT. This gives the protein CASSPPPSGPQHF. Full variable domain (remainder filled in from reference TRBV28 and TRBJ1-5): DVKVTQSSRYLVKRTGEKVFLECVQDMDHENMFWYRQDPGLGLRLIYFSYDVKMKEKGDIPEGYSVSREKKERFSLILESASTNQTSMYLCASSPPPSGPQHFGDGTRLSIL.